This T cell receptor (beta chain) is from a study of blood T cell repertoires in COVID-19. Overall study context: Sources were T cells, B-cell-depleted T cells, or PBMCs; the material itself was cDNA or gDNA.

V lost 1 base, J lost 0 bases, and 16 bases stayed unmatched. From germline, CDR1 is KGHSH and CDR2 LQKENI. This CDR3 comprises 21 residues. Original data processing: Researchers report that nucleated cell counts were estimated from reference gene primer amplification. Measured with immunoSEQ multiplex PCR; TCRdb has only the in-frame clones, and not every one. V, J and clone size derive from that table, while D and trimming were established from the DNA sequence. The repertoire includes roughly 49,000 clones, more than 80% of them detected once, and less than 1.2% sits in the top ten. Sequences were obtained from peripheral blood. The TCR comes from a man in his 60s with COVID-19, enrolled during active disease. This chain uses TRBV18 with TRBJ2-3, with 10 positions matching TRBD2. CDR3 protein: CASSPQSLAGATQISTDTQYF. DNA for the CDR3: TGTGCCAGCTCACCACAGTCGCTAGCGGGAGCTACTCAAATAAGCACAGATACGCAGTATTTT.